The clone carrying this T cell receptor beta chain was found a few times. This sample is drawn from a study of blood T cells in healthy people across ages. A J-beta primer mix and a sample-barcoded 5' primer were used in a second PCR of about 6 to 12 cycles. Via MiXCR, TCRdb re-called the 5' RACE reads, giving one row per CDR3 protein. This table has fewer than 750,000 distinct CDR3 sequences, 52% appearing once. This CDR3 contains 15 residues. Germline assignment: CDR1 LGHNA and CDR2 YNFKEQ. Trimming pared 0 bases from V and 4 bases from J, leaving 10 bases between. The receptor comes from a woman aged 80 or over in good health. The V and J genes are TRBV4-2 and TRBJ1-3, with D unresolved. The sequenced sample was blood. CDR3 amino acids: CASSQEVTAGNTIYF. The CDR3 DNA reads as TGTGCCAGCAGCCAAGAAGTAACCGCGGGAAACACCATATATTTT.